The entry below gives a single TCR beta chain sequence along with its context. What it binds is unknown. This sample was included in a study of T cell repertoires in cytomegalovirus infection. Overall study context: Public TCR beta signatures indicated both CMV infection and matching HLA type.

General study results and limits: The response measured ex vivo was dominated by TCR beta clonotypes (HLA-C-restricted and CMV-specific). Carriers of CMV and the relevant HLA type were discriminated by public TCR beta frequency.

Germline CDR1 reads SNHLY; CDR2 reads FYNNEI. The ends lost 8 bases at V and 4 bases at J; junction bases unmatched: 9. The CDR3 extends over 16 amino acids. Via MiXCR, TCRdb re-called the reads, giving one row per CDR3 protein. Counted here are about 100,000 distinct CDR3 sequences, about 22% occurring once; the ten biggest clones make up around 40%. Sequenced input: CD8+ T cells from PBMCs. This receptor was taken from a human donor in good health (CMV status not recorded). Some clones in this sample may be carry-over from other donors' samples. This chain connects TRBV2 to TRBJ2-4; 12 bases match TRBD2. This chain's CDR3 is CASFRLAGAPKNIQYF. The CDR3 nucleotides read TGTGCCAGCTTTAGACTAGCGGGGGCCCCTAAAAACATTCAGTACTTC.